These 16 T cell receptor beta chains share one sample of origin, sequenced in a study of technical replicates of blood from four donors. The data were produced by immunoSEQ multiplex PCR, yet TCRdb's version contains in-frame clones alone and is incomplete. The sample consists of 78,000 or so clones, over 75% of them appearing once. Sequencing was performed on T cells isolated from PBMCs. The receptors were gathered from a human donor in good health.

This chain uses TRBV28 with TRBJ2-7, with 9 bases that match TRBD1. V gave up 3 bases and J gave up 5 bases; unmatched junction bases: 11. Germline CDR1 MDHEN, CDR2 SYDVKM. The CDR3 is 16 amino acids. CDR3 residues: CASSFGVGQGRNEQYF. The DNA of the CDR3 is TGTGCCAGCAGTTTTGGGGTTGGACAGGGGAGGAACGAGCAGTACTTC.

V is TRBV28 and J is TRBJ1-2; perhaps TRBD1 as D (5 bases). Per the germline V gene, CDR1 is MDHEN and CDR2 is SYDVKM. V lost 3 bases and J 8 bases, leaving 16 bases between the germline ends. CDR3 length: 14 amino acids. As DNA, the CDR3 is TGTGCCAGCAGTTTGATCCCACCAGGGTTCGGCTACACCTTC. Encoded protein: CASSLIPPGFGYTF.

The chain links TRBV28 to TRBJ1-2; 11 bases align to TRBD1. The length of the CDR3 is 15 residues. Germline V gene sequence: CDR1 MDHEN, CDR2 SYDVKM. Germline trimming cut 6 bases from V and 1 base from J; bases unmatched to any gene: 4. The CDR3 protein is CASSRDRGVNYGYTF. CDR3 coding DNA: TGTGCCAGCAGCCGGGACAGGGGGGTTAACTATGGCTACACCTTC.

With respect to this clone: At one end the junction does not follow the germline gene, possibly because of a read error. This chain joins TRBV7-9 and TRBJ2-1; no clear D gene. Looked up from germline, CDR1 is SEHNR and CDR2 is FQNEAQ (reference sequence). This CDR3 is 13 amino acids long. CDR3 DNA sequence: TGTGCCAGCAGCTTAGAAACCTACGATGAGCAGTTCTTC. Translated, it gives CASSLETYDEQFF.

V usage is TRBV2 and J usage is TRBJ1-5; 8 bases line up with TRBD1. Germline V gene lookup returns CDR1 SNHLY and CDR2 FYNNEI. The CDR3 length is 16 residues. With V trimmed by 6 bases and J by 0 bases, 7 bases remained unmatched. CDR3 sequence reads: CASRVGQGYSNQPQHF. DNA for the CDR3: TGTGCCAGCAGGGTAGGACAGGGCTATAGCAATCAGCCCCAGCATTTT.

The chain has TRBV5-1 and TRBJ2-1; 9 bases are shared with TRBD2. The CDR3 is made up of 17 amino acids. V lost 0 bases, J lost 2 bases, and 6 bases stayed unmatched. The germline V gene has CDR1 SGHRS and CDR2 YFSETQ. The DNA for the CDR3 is TGCGCCAGCAGCTTGGGTTTAGCGGGAGAGACCTACAATGAGCAGTTCTTC. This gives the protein CASSLGLAGETYNEQFF.

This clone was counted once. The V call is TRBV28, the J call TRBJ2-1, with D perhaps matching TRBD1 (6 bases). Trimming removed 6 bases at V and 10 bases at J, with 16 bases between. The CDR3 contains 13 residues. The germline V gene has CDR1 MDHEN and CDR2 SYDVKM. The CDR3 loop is CASSLLDSREQFF. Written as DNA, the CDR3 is TGTGCCAGCAGCCTCCTGGACAGTAGGGAGCAGTTCTTC.

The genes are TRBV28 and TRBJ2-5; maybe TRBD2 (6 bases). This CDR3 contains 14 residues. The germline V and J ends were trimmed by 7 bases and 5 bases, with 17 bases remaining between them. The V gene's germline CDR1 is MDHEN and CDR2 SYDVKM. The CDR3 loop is CASIGGIMGETQYF. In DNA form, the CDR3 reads TGTGCCAGCATCGGGGGTATCATGGGGGAGACCCAGTACTTC.

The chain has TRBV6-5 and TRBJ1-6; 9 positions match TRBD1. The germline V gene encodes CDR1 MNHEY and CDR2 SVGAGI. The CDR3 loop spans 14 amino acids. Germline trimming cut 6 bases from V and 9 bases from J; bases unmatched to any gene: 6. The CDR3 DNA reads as TGTGCCAGCAGCCCTACAGGGGGCTTTTCACCCCTCCACTTT. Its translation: CASSPTGGFSPLHF.

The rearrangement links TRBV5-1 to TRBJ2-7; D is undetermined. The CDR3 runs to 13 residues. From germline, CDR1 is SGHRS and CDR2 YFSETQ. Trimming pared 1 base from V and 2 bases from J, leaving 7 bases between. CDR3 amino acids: CASSLTETYEQYF. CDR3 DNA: TGCGCCAGCAGCTTGACAGAAACCTACGAGCAGTACTTC.

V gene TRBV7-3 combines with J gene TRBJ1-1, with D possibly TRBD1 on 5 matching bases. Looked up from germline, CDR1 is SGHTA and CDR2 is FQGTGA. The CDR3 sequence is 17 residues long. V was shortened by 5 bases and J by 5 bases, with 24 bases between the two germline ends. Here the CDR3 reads CASSPEGPEGGYTEAFF. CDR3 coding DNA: TGTGCCAGCAGCCCAGAGGGGCCGGAGGGTGGGTATACTGAAGCTTTCTTT.

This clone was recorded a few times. The CDR3 DNA reads as TGCAGCGTGACCGGGACAGGGGCTAGTGAAGCTTTCTTT. It yields the protein CSVTGTGASEAFF. This chain connects TRBV29-1 to TRBJ1-1, with 10 bases aligning to TRBD1. Germline values: CDR1 SQVTM, CDR2 ANQGSEA. V shed 6 bases, J shed 7 bases, and the junction held 8 bases outside the gene matches. The CDR3 contains 13 residues.

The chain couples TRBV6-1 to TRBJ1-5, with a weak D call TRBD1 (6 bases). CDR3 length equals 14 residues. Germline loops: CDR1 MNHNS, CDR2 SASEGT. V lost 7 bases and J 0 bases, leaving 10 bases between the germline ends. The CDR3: CASNTGYSNQPQHF. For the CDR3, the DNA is TGTGCCAGCAATACAGGGTATAGCAATCAGCCCCAGCATTTT.

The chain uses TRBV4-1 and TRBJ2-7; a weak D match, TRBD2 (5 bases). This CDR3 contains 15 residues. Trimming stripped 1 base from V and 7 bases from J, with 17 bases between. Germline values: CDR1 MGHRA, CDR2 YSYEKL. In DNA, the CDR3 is TGCGCCAGCAGCCAAGCGAGGCTAGCCCCCTGGGAGCAGTACTTC. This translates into CASSQARLAPWEQYF.

As DNA, the CDR3 is TGTGCCAGCAGTCTGGGACTAGCGGTTCGAGGTGAGCAGTTCTTC. Translated, it gives CASSLGLAVRGEQFF. The chain carries TRBV27 and TRBJ2-1; TRBD2 agrees at 11 bases. The CDR3 runs to 15 residues. V lost 5 bases to trimming and J lost 9 bases; unmatched junction nucleotides: 9. Germline values: CDR1 MNHEY, CDR2 SMNVEV (reference sequence).

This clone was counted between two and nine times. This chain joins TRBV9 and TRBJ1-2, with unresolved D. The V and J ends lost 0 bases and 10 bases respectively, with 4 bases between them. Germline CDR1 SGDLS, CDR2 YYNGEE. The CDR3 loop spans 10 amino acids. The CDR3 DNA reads TGTGCCAGCAGCGTAGGCGTCTACACCTTC. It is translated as CASSVGVYTF.